This T cell receptor (beta chain) was obtained from a study of vaccination and CD4 T cells after COVID-19. In the study overall: SARS-CoV-2, HCoV-NL63, HCoV-OC43 and HCoV-229E supplied the overlapping spike peptides used to stimulate cells.

Treatment specified: roughly 10-day PBMC culture with coronavirus spike peptide pools or control peptides (ViraFEST assay). An Oncomine TCR Beta short-read assay was used to sequence the DNA from cultured CD4+ T cells. In this case, cultured CD4+ T cells provided the extracted genomic DNA. TCRdb ran MiXCR on the PCR reads and lists one entry per CDR3 protein. The profile shows more than 15,000 distinct CDR3 sequences, 45% to 65% of them singletons. The table lists this clonotype with a few counts. Antigen specificity is unknown. Notes on the study in general: The median SARS-CoV-2-reactive clonotype number increased from approximately 21 to 38, without statistical significance.

Sequencing was done on a sample of CD4+ T cells from blood, cultured in vitro. The TCR sequence derives from a human donor who had recovered from COVID-19.

Here the CDR3 reads CAISEDRDHGYTF. Written as DNA, the CDR3 is TGTGCCATCAGTGAGGACAGGGATCATGGCTACACCTTC. The chain has TRBV10-3 and TRBJ1-2, with 7 bases lining up with TRBD1. Germline assignment: CDR1 ENHRY and CDR2 SYGVKD. With 2 bases clipped from V and 6 bases from J, the junction kept 3 bases outside the gene matches. This CDR3 comprises 13 residues.